This passage covers 6 T cell receptor beta chains from one sample sequenced in a study of cytomegalovirus exposure and HLA in healthy donors. Primers: 60 Vbeta forward and 13 Jbeta reverse. Assay used: immunoSEQ multiplex PCR; TCRdb lists only in-frame clones, some missing. The sample totals 45,000 to 55,000 clones. Sequencing was performed on PBMCs. Source of these receptors: a woman in her fifties or sixties in good health and CMV-seropositive.

The gene calls are TRBV11-2 and TRBJ2-7, with 7 bases matching TRBD2. This CDR3 region has 14 residues. The germline CDR1 and CDR2 sequences are SGHAT and FQNNGV. V lost 3 bases and J lost 3; bases outside the gene matches: 5. The CDR3 region is CASSLGGGSYEQYF. The DNA for the CDR3 is TGTGCCAGCAGCTTGGGAGGCGGGAGCTACGAGCAGTACTTC. Filled out from reference TRBV11-2 and TRBJ2-7, the complete variable domain reads EAGVAQSPRYKIIEKRQSVAFWCNPISGHATLYWYQQILGQGPKLLIQFQNNGVVDDSQLPKDRFSAERLKGVDSTLKIQPAKLEDSAVYLCASSLGGGSYEQYFGPGTRLTVT.

The chain combines TRBV6-6 with TRBJ2-6, with 8 nucleotides matching TRBD1. Trimming took 6 bases from V and 2 from J; bases not matched to a gene: 3. CDR1 and CDR2 (germline): MNHNY, SVGAGI (reference sequence). CDR3 length: 15 amino acids. CDR3 bases: TGTGCCAGCAGAAGGGACAGGACTGGGGCCAACGTCCTGACTTTC. Translated: CASRRDRTGANVLTF.

The V gene is TRBV5-1, the J gene TRBJ1-3; D might be TRBD1 (6 bases). Trimming shortened V by 5 bases and J by 0 bases, and 9 bases separated the two germline ends. Germline V gene sequence: CDR1 SGHRS, CDR2 YFSETQ. This CDR3 spans 14 amino acids. Here the CDR3 DNA reads TGCGCCAGCAGTTCAGGGGCCTCTGGAAACACCATATATTTT. It translates to CASSSGASGNTIYF.

The V call is TRBV18, the J call TRBJ2-2; the D gene is possibly TRBD1 (6 bases). CDR3 length equals 15 residues. From germline, CDR1 is KGHSH and CDR2 LQKENI. V shed 3 bases and J shed 5 bases, with 13 bases lying between them. CDR3 residues: CASSPGTNPTGELFF. CDR3 nucleotides: TGTGCCAGCTCACCCGGGACAAACCCTACCGGGGAGCTGTTTTTT.

The chain is built from TRBV18 and TRBJ1-1, with 11 bases fitting TRBD1. J lost 1 base, V lost 1 base, and 8 bases had no gene match. The CDR3 covers 18 residues. The germline gives CDR1 KGHSH, CDR2 LQKENI. This CDR3 is CASSPQSGQGAWNTEAFF. The CDR3 DNA is TGTGCCAGCTCACCACAGAGCGGACAGGGGGCGTGGAACACTGAAGCTTTCTTT. The whole variable domain, remainder taken from reference TRBV18 and TRBJ1-1, is NAGVMQNPRHLVRRRGQEARLRCSPMKGHSHVYWYRQLPEEGLKFMVYLQKENIIDESGMPKERFSAEFPKEGPSILRIQQVVRGDSAAYFCASSPQSGQGAWNTEAFFGQGTRLTVV.

The V gene is TRBV28, the J gene TRBJ1-5, with D maybe TRBD1 (5 bases). Trimming removed 6 bases at V and 12 bases at J, with 9 bases between. The CDR3 consists of 10 residues. Germline V lookup: CDR1 MDHEN, CDR2 SYDVKM. The CDR3 DNA sequence: TGTGCCAGCAGCCGGGGGGTCCAGCATTTT. Amino acids: CASSRGVQHF.